What follows are 5 T cell receptor beta chains derived from one specimen sequenced in a study of T cell responses to AZD1222 COVID-19 vaccine. TCRdb's table, derived via immunoSEQ multiplex PCR, lists solely in-frame clones and lacks some. The sample records roughly 97,000 clones, 88% being singletons. The starting material was peripheral blood, obtained on day 0 of AZD1222 vaccination. Receptor source: an adult in good health.

This clone was counted between two and nine times. The V call is TRBV29-1, the J call TRBJ2-5; no definite D call. The germline gives CDR1 SQVTM, CDR2 ANQGSEA. V shed 7 bases and J shed 4 bases, with 7 bases lying between them. CDR3 length: 10 amino acids. The CDR3 reads CSGGGETQYF. The CDR3 bases are TGCAGCGGGGGTGGAGAGACCCAGTACTTC. Based on the CDR3 plus reference TRBV29-1 and TRBJ2-5, the full variable domain is SAVISQKPSRDICQRGTSLTIQCQVDSQVTMMFWYRQQPGQSLTLIATANQGSEATYESGFVIDKFPISRPNLTFSTLTVSNMSPEDSSIYLCSGGGETQYFGPGTRLLVL.

The chain links TRBV19 to TRBJ1-2; possibly TRBD1 for D (6 bases). V was cut by 6 bases and J by 0 bases, with 14 bases left in between. The CDR3 has 15 amino acids. From germline, CDR1 is LNHDA and CDR2 SQIVND (reference sequence). As DNA, the CDR3 is TGTGCCAGTAGCATTCGACAGGATACTAACTATGGCTACACCTTC. Its translation is CASSIRQDTNYGYTF.

The rearrangement joins TRBV19 to TRBJ1-1, with 8 bases aligning to TRBD1. V lost 2 bases and J lost 4; bases outside the gene matches: 6. The CDR3 spans 15 residues. Per germline, CDR1 LNHDA and CDR2 SQIVND (reference sequence). The CDR3 here is CASSIQGAGGTEAFF. DNA for the CDR3: TGTGCCAGTAGTATACAGGGGGCCGGTGGCACTGAAGCTTTCTTT.

On this clone itself: The junction shows a germline mismatch at one end, possibly a read error. V is TRBV9 and J is TRBJ2-2; D gene uncertain. The CDR3 sequence is 12 residues long. The V gene's germline CDR1 is SGDLS and CDR2 YYNGEE. The CDR3 is CASEGNAGELFF. CDR3 nucleotides: TGTGCCAGCGAAGGGAACGCCGGGGAGCTGTTTTTT. The full variable domain, completed using reference TRBV9 and TRBJ2-2, is DSGVTQTPKHLITATGQRVTLRCSPRSGDLSVYWYQQSLDQGLQFLIQYYNGEERAKGNILERFSAQQFPDLHSELNLSSLELGDSALYFCASEGNAGELFFGEGSRLTVL.

The chain couples TRBV30 to TRBJ1-2; D gene uncertain. The CDR3 is 10 amino acids. With 3 bases removed from V and 9 bases from J, the gap between germline ends came to 8 bases. Germline V gene lookup returns CDR1 GTSNPN and CDR2 SVGIG (reference sequence). The CDR3 reads CAWRTRSYTF. The CDR3 DNA is TGTGCCTGGAGGACAAGGAGCTACACCTTC. Variable domain in full (rest from reference TRBV30 and TRBJ1-2): SQTIHQWPATLVQPVGSPLSLECTVEGTSNPNLYWYRQAAGRGLQLLFYSVGIGQISSEVPQNLSASRPQDRQFILSSKKLLLSDSGFYLCAWRTRSYTFGSGTRLTVV.